This T cell receptor (beta chain) was identified during a study of Ad26.COV2.S vaccination and SARS-CoV-2 variants. As for the study in general: Once, or twice with 56 days between doses, Ad26.COV2.S was given intramuscularly.

The table came from immunoSEQ multiplex PCR; TCRdb's copy has only in-frame clones and leaves some out. Here the sample spans roughly 300,000 clones, 85% to 90% being singletons. Regarding treatment: approximately 18 received Ad26.COV2.S at low or high dose, single or two shots; 5 received placebo; per-sample allocation not given. At day 63 after the first vaccine or placebo injection, samples were drawn. This receptor was identified in a person aged 18 to 59 who received the Ad26.COV2.S COVID-19 vaccine or a placebo. The sample in question was peripheral blood, obtained in a trial of Ad26.COV2.S vaccine versus placebo.

As DNA, the CDR3 is TGCGCCAGCAGCTCGCCCTCCTACGAGCAGTACTTC. Translation gives CASSSPSYEQYF. The gene calls are TRBV5-1 and TRBJ2-7; D gene unclear. Trimming shortened V by 3 bases and J by 0 bases, and 4 bases separated the two germline ends. Per germline, CDR1 SGHRS and CDR2 YFSETQ. The CDR3 loop spans 12 amino acids.